Following are 7 T cell receptor beta chains from one sample sequenced in a study of CD8+ T cells in alopecia areata listed by TCRdb under 2018. The library relied on the immunoSEQ multiplex PCR assay. RNA was extracted from all samples and reverse transcribed into cDNA, which served as template for TCR sequencing. TCRdb retrieved this table from immuneACCESS and kept in-frame rearrangements only. Not all clones are present; in checked studies, unresolved V genes account for under half, and no reason is known for the remainder. In all, the sample holds about 97,000 clones, and 35% to 45% of those were seen once. The biggest ten clones account for approximately 1.4% of the sample. Sequenced input: CD4+ T cells sorted from blood. The receptor source for this set is a human donor with alopecia areata.

V usage is TRBV19 and J usage is TRBJ2-5, with TRBD1 as a possible D gene (5 bases). The V gene's germline CDR1 is LNHDA and CDR2 SQIVND (reference sequence). The CDR3 runs to 14 residues. V lost 6 bases, J lost 1 base, and 12 bases lay in between. The CDR3 loop reads CASRMTAFQETQYF. CDR3 bases: TGTGCCAGTAGGATGACAGCTTTCCAAGAGACCCAGTACTTC.

Only a few counts were recorded for this clone. V usage is TRBV15 and J usage is TRBJ1-2; a possible D gene is TRBD1 (5 bases). Germline CDR1 is LNHNV and CDR2 is YYDKDF (reference sequence). CDR3 size: 15 residues. V lost 0 bases and J lost 4, with 12 bases in between. The CDR3 protein is CATSRDRQQFYGYTF. DNA of the CDR3: TGTGCCACCAGCAGAGATCGACAGCAGTTCTATGGCTACACCTTC.

V is TRBV27 and J is TRBJ2-7, with TRBD2 matching over 9 bases. V was pared by 4 bases and J by 2 bases, with 3 bases of the junction left unmatched. There are 14 residues in the CDR3. From germline, CDR1 is MNHEY and CDR2 SMNVEV (reference sequence). In DNA form, the CDR3 reads TGTGCCAGCAGTTATAGCGGGGGCCCCTACGAGCAGTACTTC. Its translation: CASSYSGGPYEQYF.

Written as DNA, the CDR3 is TGTGCCAGCAGGGGACGGGTATACACTGAAGCTTTCTTT. Translating it yields CASRGRVYTEAFF. The genes are TRBV2 and TRBJ1-1; D possibly corresponds to TRBD1 (5 bases). Germline-derived CDR1 and CDR2 are SNHLY and FYNNEI. This CDR3 is 13 amino acids long. The V gene lost 6 bases and the J gene lost 3 bases, with 11 bases spanning the gap.

This clone appeared once. This rearrangement joins TRBV6-5 to TRBJ2-7; TRBD2 matches at 9 bases. Germline-derived CDR1 and CDR2 are MNHEY and SVGAGI. The CDR3 runs 15 residues. With 2 bases clipped from V and 3 bases from J, the junction kept 5 bases outside the gene matches. CDR3 sequence (DNA): TGTGCCAGCAGTTACGGCGGGGGGGATTTCTACGAGCAGTACTTC. Translated: CASSYGGGDFYEQYF.

This rearrangement joins TRBV6-6 to TRBJ1-1; 7 bases line up with TRBD1. J was trimmed by 1 base and V by 6 bases; bases with no gene match: 5. This CDR3 is 14 amino acids long. Germline V lookup: CDR1 MNHNY, CDR2 SVGAGI (reference sequence). The CDR3 DNA follows: TGTGCCAGCAGCTTTAACAGGGGGAACACTGAAGCTTTCTTT. Translation gives CASSFNRGNTEAFF.

J is TRBJ2-5 and V is TRBV29-1; 9 nucleotides line up with TRBD2. There are 15 residues in the CDR3. V lost 7 bases to trimming and J lost 6 bases; unmatched junction nucleotides: 15. Germline V gene data show CDR1 as SQVTM and CDR2 as ANQGSEA. CDR3 in amino acids: CSADPSSGITKTQYF. CDR3 DNA: TGCAGCGCTGACCCTTCTAGCGGGATTACGAAGACCCAGTACTTC.